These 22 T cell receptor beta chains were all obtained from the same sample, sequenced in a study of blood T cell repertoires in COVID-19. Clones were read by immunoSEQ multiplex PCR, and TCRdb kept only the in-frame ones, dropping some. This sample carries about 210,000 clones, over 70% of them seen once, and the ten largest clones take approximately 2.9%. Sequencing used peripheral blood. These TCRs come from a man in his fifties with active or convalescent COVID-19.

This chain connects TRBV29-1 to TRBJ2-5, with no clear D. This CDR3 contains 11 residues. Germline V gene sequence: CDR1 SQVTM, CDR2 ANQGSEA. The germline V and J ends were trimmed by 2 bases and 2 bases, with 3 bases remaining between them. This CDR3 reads CSVELQETQYF. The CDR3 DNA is TGCAGCGTTGAACTGCAAGAGACCCAGTACTTC.

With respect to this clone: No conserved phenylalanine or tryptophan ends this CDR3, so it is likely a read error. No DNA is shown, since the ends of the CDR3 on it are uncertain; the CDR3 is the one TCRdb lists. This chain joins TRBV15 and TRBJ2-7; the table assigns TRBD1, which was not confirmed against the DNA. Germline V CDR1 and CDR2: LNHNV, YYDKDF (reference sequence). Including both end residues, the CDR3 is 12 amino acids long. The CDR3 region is CATSREGPPRYI.

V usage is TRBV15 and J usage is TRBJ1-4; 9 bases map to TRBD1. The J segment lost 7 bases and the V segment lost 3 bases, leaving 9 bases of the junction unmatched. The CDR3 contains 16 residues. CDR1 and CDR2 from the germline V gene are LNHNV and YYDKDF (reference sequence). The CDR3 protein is CATSSHSGTGSEKLFF. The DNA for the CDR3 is TGTGCCACCAGCAGCCACTCCGGGACAGGGAGTGAAAAACTGTTTTTT.

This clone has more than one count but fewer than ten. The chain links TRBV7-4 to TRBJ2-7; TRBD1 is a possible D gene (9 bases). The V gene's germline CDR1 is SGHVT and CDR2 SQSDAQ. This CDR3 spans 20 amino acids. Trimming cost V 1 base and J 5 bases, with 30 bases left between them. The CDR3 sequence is CASSLVGTGTGAGVPHEQYF. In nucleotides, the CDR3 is TGTGCCAGCAGCTTAGTGGGGACAGGGACTGGAGCGGGAGTCCCCCACGAGCAGTACTTC.

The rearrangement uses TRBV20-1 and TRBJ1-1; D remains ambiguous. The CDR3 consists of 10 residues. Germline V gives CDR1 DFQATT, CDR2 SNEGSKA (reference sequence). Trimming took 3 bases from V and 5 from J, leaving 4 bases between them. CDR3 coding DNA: TGCAGTGCTAGGTCTACTGAAGCTTTCTTT. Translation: CSARSTEAFF.

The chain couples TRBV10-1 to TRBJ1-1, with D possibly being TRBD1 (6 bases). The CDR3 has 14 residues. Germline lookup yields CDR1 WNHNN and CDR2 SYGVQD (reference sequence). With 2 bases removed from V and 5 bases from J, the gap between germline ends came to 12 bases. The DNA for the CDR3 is TGCGCCAGCAGTGAGAGTGGGAGGGGGACTGAAGCTTTCTTT. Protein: CASSESGRGTEAFF.

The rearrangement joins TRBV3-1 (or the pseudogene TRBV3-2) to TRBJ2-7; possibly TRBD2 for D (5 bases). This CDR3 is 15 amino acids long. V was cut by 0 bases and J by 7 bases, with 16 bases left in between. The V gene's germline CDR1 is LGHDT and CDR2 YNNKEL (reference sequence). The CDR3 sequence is CASSQDPEWPGEQYF. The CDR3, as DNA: TGTGCCAGCAGCCAAGATCCGGAGTGGCCGGGGGAGCAGTACTTC.

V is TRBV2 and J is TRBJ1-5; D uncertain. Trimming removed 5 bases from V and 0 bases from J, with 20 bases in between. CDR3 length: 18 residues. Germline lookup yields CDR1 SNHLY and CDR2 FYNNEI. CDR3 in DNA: TGTGCCAGCAGTTCTGATCGGGTCCGTCTAAATAGCAATCAGCCCCAGCATTTT. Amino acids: CASSSDRVRLNSNQPQHF.

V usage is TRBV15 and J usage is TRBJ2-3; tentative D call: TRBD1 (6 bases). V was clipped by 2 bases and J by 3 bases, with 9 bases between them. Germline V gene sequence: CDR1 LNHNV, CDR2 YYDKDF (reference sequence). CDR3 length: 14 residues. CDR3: CATSRTTGTDTQYF. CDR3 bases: TGTGCCACCAGCAGAACTACAGGGACAGATACGCAGTATTTT.

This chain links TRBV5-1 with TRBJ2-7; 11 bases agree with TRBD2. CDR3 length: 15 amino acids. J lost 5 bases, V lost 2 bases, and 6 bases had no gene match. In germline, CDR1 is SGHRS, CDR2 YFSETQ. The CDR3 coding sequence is TGCGCCAGCAGCTTCCAGACTAGCGGGACTAACGAGCAGTACTTC. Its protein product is CASSFQTSGTNEQYF.

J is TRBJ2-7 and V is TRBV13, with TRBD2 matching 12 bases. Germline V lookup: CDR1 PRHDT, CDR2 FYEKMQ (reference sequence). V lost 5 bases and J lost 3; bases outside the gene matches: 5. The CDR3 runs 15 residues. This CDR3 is CASSPRLAGVYEQYF. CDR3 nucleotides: TGTGCCAGCAGCCCGAGACTAGCGGGAGTCTACGAGCAGTACTTC. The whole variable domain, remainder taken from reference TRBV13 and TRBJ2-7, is AAGVIQSPRHLIKEKRETATLKCYPIPRHDTVYWYQQGPGQDPQFLISFYEKMQSDKGSIPDRFSAQQFSDYHSELNMSSLELGDSALYFCASSPRLAGVYEQYFGPGTRLTVT.

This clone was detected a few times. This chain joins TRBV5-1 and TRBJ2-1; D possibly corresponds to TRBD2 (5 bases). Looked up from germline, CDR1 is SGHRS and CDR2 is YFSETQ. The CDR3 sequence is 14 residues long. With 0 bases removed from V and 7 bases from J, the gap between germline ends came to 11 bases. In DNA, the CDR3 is TGCGCCAGCAGCTTGGGAGGGCAGTTAAATGAGCAGTTCTTC. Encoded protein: CASSLGGQLNEQFF.

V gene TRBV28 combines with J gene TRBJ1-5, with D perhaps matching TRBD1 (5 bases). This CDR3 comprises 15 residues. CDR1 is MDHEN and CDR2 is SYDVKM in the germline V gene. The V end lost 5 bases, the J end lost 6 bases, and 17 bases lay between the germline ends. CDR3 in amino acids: CASSPALGAGQPQHF. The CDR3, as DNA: TGTGCCAGCAGTCCCGCGCTTGGGGCAGGTCAGCCCCAGCATTTT.

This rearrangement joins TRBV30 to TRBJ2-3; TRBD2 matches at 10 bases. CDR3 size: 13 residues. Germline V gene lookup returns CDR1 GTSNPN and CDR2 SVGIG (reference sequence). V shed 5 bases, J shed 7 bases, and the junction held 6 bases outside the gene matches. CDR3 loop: CAWETSGVHTQYF. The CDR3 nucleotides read TGTGCCTGGGAAACTAGCGGGGTTCATACGCAGTATTTT.

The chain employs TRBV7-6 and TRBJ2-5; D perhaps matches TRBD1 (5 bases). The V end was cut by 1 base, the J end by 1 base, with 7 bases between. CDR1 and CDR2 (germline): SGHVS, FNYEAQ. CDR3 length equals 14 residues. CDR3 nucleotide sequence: TGTGCCAGCAGCTTAGTAGGGGTCCAAGAGACCCAGTACTTC. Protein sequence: CASSLVGVQETQYF.

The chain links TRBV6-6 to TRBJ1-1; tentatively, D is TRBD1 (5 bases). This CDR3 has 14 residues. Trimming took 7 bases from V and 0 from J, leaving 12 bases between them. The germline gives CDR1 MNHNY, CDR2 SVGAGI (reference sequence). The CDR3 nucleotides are TGTGCCAGCACCCTGACAGACTTGAACACTGAAGCTTTCTTT. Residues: CASTLTDLNTEAFF.

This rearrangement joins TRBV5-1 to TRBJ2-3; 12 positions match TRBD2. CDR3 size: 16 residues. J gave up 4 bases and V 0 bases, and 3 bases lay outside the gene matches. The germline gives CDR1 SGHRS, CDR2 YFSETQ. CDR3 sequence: CASSLEASGRADTQYF. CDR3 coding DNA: TGCGCCAGCAGCTTGGAGGCTAGCGGGAGGGCAGATACGCAGTATTTT.

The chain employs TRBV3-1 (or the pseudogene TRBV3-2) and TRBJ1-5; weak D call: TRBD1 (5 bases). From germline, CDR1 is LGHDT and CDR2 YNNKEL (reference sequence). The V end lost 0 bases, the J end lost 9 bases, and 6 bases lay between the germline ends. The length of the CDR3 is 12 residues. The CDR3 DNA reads TGTGCCAGCAGCCAAGATCAGGGGCCCCAGCATTTT. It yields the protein CASSQDQGPQHF.

The CDR3 DNA follows: TGTGCCAGCAGCCCAAAAACCGGGACTGGAAACAATGAGCAGTTCTTC. Translating it yields CASSPKTGTGNNEQFF. The chain carries TRBV3-1 (or the pseudogene TRBV3-2) and TRBJ2-1; D is perhaps TRBD2 (6 bases). This CDR3 contains 16 residues. CDR1 and CDR2 from the germline V gene are LGHDT and YNNKEL (reference sequence). With 4 bases removed from V and 5 bases from J, the gap between germline ends came to 18 bases.

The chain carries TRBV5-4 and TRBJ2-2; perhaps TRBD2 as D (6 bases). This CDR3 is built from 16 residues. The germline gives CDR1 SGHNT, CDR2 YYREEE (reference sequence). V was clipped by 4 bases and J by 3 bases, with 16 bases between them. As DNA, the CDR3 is TGTGCCAGCAGCCTGGCCGGCGGAGGGGACACCGGGGAGCTGTTTTTT. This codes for CASSLAGGGDTGELFF.

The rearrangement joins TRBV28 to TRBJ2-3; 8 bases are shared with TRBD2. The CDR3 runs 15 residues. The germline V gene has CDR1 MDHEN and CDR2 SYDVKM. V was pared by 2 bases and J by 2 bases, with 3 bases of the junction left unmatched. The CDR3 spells CASSLGGGHTDTQYF. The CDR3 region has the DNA TGTGCCAGCAGTTTAGGCGGGGGGCACACAGATACGCAGTATTTT.

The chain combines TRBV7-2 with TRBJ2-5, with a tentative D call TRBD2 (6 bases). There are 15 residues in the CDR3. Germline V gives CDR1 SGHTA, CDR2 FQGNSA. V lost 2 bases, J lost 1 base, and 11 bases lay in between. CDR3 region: CASSLSGGFQETQYF. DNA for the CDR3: TGTGCCAGCAGCTTATCCGGGGGTTTCCAAGAGACCCAGTACTTC.